The present T cell receptor beta chain was sequenced within a study of post-analysis software for immune sequencing data. General study points: Normalized Chao1 diversity was significantly reduced in patients versus controls. There were a few TRBV segments more frequent in patients than controls, and TRBV5-6, TRBV5-1 and TRBV20-1 were among them. Samples from one preparation batch, clustered by F measure, grouped strongly together.

As to this clonotype: The antigen is undetermined.

This CDR3 is built from 14 residues. Germline CDR1 and CDR2: MNHEY and SVGAGI. With 6 bases removed from V and 5 bases from J, the gap between germline ends came to 14 bases. Unique molecular identifiers had been added to the TCR beta cDNA libraries. TCRdb used MiXCR to reprocess the PCR reads, holding one entry per CDR3 protein. The profile shows roughly 430,000 distinct CDR3 sequences, approximately 39% of them singletons. The genes are TRBV6-5 and TRBJ2-1; no reliable D call. The receptor was derived from a girl aged 2-15 years with multiple sclerosis. Material for sequencing was blood. The CDR3 DNA reads as TGTGCCAGCAGCAGACTGCTTGGGGACAATGAGCAGTTCTTC. It is translated as CASSRLLGDNEQFF.